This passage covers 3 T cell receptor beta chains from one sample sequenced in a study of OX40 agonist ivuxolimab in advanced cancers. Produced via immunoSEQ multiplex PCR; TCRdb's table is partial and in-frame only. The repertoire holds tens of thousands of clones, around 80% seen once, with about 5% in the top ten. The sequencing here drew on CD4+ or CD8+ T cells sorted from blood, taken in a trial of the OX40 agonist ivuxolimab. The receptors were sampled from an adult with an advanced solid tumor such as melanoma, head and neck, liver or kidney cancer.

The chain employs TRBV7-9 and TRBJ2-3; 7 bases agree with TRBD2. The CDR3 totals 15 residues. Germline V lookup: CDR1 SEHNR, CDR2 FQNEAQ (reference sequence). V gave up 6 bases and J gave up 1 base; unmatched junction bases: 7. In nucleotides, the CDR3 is TGTGCCAGCAGTTTCCTAGCGGACGGCACAGATACGCAGTATTTT. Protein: CASSFLADGTDTQYF.

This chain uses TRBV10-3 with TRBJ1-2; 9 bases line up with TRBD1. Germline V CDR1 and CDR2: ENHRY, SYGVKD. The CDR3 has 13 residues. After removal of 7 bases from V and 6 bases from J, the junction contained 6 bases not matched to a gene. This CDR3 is CAITGTGWNGYTF. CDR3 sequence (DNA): TGTGCCATCACCGGGACAGGGTGGAATGGCTACACCTTC.

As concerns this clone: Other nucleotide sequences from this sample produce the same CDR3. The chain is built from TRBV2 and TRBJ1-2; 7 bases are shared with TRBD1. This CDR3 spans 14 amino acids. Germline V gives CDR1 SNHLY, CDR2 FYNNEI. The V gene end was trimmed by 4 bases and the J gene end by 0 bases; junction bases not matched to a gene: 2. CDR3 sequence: CASSGQGANYGYTF. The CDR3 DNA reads TGTGCCAGCAGTGGACAGGGAGCTAACTATGGCTACACCTTC.